Below are 7 T cell receptor beta chains sequenced from a single sample in a study of spatial heterogeneity in lung cancer. Overall study findings and caveats: The number of expanded tumor alpha and beta chains correlated with mutation number.

The antigens these receptors bind are not known. TCRdb reprocessed the 5' RACE reads via MiXCR and lists one record per CDR3 protein. Among 750 to 950 distinct CDR3 sequences, 69% were seen once, and the ten largest hold 25% to 30%. Time point described: sample taken at primary tumor resection. The specimen comprised lung tumor tissue, sampled at surgery. The receptors shown here come from a male donor with early-stage non-small cell lung cancer.

This rearrangement joins TRBV5-1 to TRBJ1-1; D is unresolved. The CDR3 spans 14 residues. Looked up from germline, CDR1 is SGHRS and CDR2 is YFSETQ. V shed 2 bases and J shed 1 base, with 9 bases lying between them. The CDR3 reads CASSFLAENTEAFF. CDR3 DNA: TGCGCCAGCAGCTTCTTAGCTGAGAACACTGAAGCTTTCTTT. Based on the CDR3 plus reference TRBV5-1 and TRBJ1-1, the full variable domain is KAGVTQTPRYLIKTRGQQVTLSCSPISGHRSVSWYQQTPGQGLQFLFEYFSETQRNKGNFPGRFSGRQFSNSRSEMNVSTLELGDSALYLCASSFLAENTEAFFGQGTRLTVV.

CDR3 sequence reads: CASSLDLPYEQYF. The DNA for the CDR3 is TGTGCCAGCAGCCTAGACCTGCCCTACGAGCAGTACTTC. This chain connects TRBV25-1 to TRBJ2-7; D remains ambiguous. In germline, CDR1 is MGHDK, CDR2 SYGVNS. V lost 6 bases to trimming and J lost 2 bases, with 11 bases between them. The CDR3 extends over 13 amino acids.

This rearrangement joins TRBV27 to TRBJ2-5; the D gene is possibly TRBD2 (5 bases). Germline V gene data show CDR1 as MNHEY and CDR2 as SMNVEV (reference sequence). The CDR3 covers 14 residues. The V end was cut by 5 bases, the J end by 5 bases, with 15 bases between. The CDR3 DNA follows: TGTGCCAGCAGTCCCTCGAGCCCGGGGGAGACCCAGTACTTC. Protein: CASSPSSPGETQYF.

The V and J genes are TRBV2 and TRBJ2-2; no firm D call. Germline V lookup: CDR1 SNHLY, CDR2 FYNNEI. This CDR3 contains 14 residues. Trimming stripped 4 bases from V and 2 bases from J, with 8 bases between. The CDR3 DNA follows: TGTGCCAGCAGTGTTGTCAGCAACACCGGGGAGCTGTTTTTT. Residues: CASSVVSNTGELFF.

The chain is built from TRBV6-5 and TRBJ2-2, with D unresolved. From germline, CDR1 is MNHEY and CDR2 SVGAGI. Trimming took 2 bases from V and 4 from J, leaving 11 bases between them. The CDR3 sequence is 15 residues long. The CDR3 region has the DNA TGTGCCAGCAGTTACATAATACCTCCCACCGGGGAGCTGTTTTTT. This sequence encodes CASSYIIPPTGELFF.

This chain connects TRBV5-1 to TRBJ2-5, with TRBD1 identical over 8 bases. Germline CDR1 SGHRS, CDR2 YFSETQ. This CDR3 is 14 amino acids long. V shed 4 bases and J 2 bases; nucleotides not matched to a gene: 4. The CDR3 region has the DNA TGCGCCAGCAGCATCGGACAGGGTCAAGAGACCCAGTACTTC. Amino acids: CASSIGQGQETQYF.

The chain couples TRBV27 to TRBJ2-5; D tentatively fits TRBD1 or TRBD2 (5 bases each). Per the germline V gene, CDR1 is MNHEY and CDR2 is SMNVEV (reference sequence). V gave up 2 bases and J gave up 5 bases, with 15 bases separating them. The CDR3 runs to 15 residues. The CDR3 DNA reads TGTGCCAGCAGTTTAAATGAGGGGTCCGCGGAGACCCAGTACTTC. This translates into CASSLNEGSAETQYF.